This T cell receptor (beta chain) appears in the sequencing data of a study of CD8+ T cells in alopecia areata. The overall study: After 6 to 18 months of tofacitinib, follow-up continued 6 months off drug.

Looked up from germline, CDR1 is SGHRS and CDR2 is YFSETQ. The CDR3 runs to 15 residues. Trimming cost V 5 bases and J 5 bases; bases outside gene matches: 11. Treatment here: oral pan-JAK inhibitor, 5-10 mg twice daily. From alopecia areata patients, lesional scalp punch biopsies and peripheral blood were collected. This clone was found once. Its matching antigen is unknown. Study observations and caveats: Administration of tofacitinib significantly diminished scalp clonality and expanded CD8+ clones within the top 100.

Once RNA had been extracted, it was reverse transcribed into cDNA to act as the sequencing template. Libraries were prepared by immunoSEQ multiplex PCR; TCRdb keeps only in-frame clonotypes and omits some of them. The table lists about 270,000 clones, approximately 60% of them singletons. The TCR originated in a human donor with alopecia areata. The V and J genes are TRBV5-1 and TRBJ2-5; 8 bases line up with TRBD1. This sample comprised CD4+ T cells sorted from blood, obtained around week 54, from a patient treated with tofacitinib. CDR3 DNA: TGCGCCAGCAGTCGCGGACAGGGCGTCGGGGAGACCCAGTACTTC. It encodes CASSRGQGVGETQYF.